This T cell receptor (beta chain) was identified in a study of blood T cell repertoires in COVID-19. Allocation to cohorts depended on clinical history reported by the participants. Clones were read by immunoSEQ multiplex PCR, and TCRdb kept only the in-frame ones, dropping some. The repertoire includes hundreds of thousands of clones, less than 90% of them detected once, and under 1.3% sits in the top ten. Germline V gene lookup returns CDR1 MDHEN and CDR2 SYDVKM. The CDR3 contains 14 residues. Trimming cost V 5 bases and J 4 bases; bases outside gene matches: 6. The chain recombines TRBV28 with TRBJ1-2; 8 positions match TRBD1. The specimen sequenced was PBMCs or T cells enriched from blood (not recorded which). The clonotype was recovered from a woman aged 25 to 39 who had recovered from COVID-19. The CDR3 DNA follows: TGTGCCAGCAGTATCCCCAGGGGGCTCTATGGCTACACCTTC. It encodes CASSIPRGLYGYTF.